A single sample is the source of the 17 T cell receptor beta chains below, sequenced in a study of blood T cell repertoires in COVID-19. Measured with immunoSEQ multiplex PCR; TCRdb has only the in-frame clones, and not every one. The profile shows 83,000 or so clones, over 70% of them singletons. Sequencing input: peripheral blood. These receptors originate from an elderly woman with acute or convalescent COVID-19.

The V gene is TRBV2, the J gene TRBJ1-1, with TRBD1 matching over 8 bases. CDR1 and CDR2 (germline): SNHLY, FYNNEI. CDR3 length: 15 amino acids. V was pared by 7 bases and J by 3 bases, with 10 bases of the junction left unmatched. CDR3 protein: CASTPQGATDTEAFF. Here the CDR3 DNA reads TGTGCCAGCACTCCCCAGGGGGCGACGGACACTGAAGCTTTCTTT.

Concerning this clone itself: One end of the junction does not line up with germline, which may come from a read error. The genes are TRBV4-3 and TRBJ2-1, with 7 bases lining up with TRBD1. CDR1 is LGHNA, CDR2 YSLEER, per germline. The CDR3 length is 15 residues. The CDR3 bases are TGCGCCAGCAGCCAAATGGAGCGGATGGCAGGGGGTATGGTCTTC. It yields the protein CASSQMERMAGGMVF.

This chain connects TRBV12-3 or TRBV12-4 to TRBJ2-4; D remains ambiguous. V was shortened by 7 bases and J by 16 bases, with 17 bases between the two germline ends. CDR3 length equals 11 residues. CDR3 nucleotide sequence: TGTGCCAGCAAAGTAAGTAGTGGTGTTTACTTC. The encoded protein is CASKVSSGVYF.

The chain has TRBV7-2 and TRBJ2-7; 8 bases align to TRBD1. The V segment lost 2 bases and the J segment 2 bases; nucleotides outside the gene matches: 5. Per germline, CDR1 SGHTA and CDR2 FQGNSA. The CDR3 contains 15 residues. The CDR3: CASSLTGGTTYEQYF. The DNA of the CDR3 is TGTGCCAGCAGCTTAACAGGGGGGACAACCTACGAGCAGTACTTC.

The chain couples TRBV28 to TRBJ2-1, with 8 bases fitting TRBD2. Germline values: CDR1 MDHEN, CDR2 SYDVKM. J lost 6 bases, V lost 4 bases, and 14 bases had no gene match. The CDR3 extends over 17 amino acids. The CDR3 is CASSSGGAGEGLNEQFF. CDR3 DNA sequence: TGTGCCAGCAGTTCGGGAGGAGCGGGAGAGGGTCTCAATGAGCAGTTCTTC. Supplemented by reference TRBV28 and TRBJ2-1, the full variable domain reads DVKVTQSSRYLVKRTGEKVFLECVQDMDHENMFWYRQDPGLGLRLIYFSYDVKMKEKGDIPEGYSVSREKKERFSLILESASTNQTSMYLCASSSGGAGEGLNEQFFGPGTRLTVL.

This clone was counted only a few times. The rearrangement uses TRBV19 and TRBJ2-7; 10 bases align to TRBD1. The CDR3 sequence is 16 residues long. J was trimmed by 5 bases and V by 3 bases; bases with no gene match: 10. Germline values: CDR1 LNHDA, CDR2 SQIVND (reference sequence). The CDR3 is CASSIGLRDRGHEQYF. CDR3 nucleotide sequence: TGTGCCAGTAGTATTGGTCTCCGGGACAGGGGCCACGAGCAGTACTTC.

This clone was seen more than once but under ten times. The chain joins TRBV7-2 to TRBJ2-3; tentatively, D is TRBD1 (6 bases). There are 13 residues in the CDR3. Germline lookup yields CDR1 SGHTA and CDR2 FQGNSA. The V and J ends lost 3 bases and 6 bases respectively, with 10 bases between them. CDR3 loop: CASSFGTLDTQYF. CDR3 coding DNA: TGTGCCAGCAGCTTTGGGACACTTGATACGCAGTATTTT.

This CDR3 reads CSVLDGDYGYTF. CDR3 bases: TGCAGCGTTCTGGATGGAGACTATGGCTACACCTTC. The V and J genes are TRBV29-1 and TRBJ1-2; D is ambiguous. CDR3 length: 12 residues. V gave up 5 bases and J gave up 3 bases, with 10 bases separating them. CDR1 and CDR2 from the germline V gene are SQVTM and ANQGSEA.

The chain combines TRBV29-1 with TRBJ2-1, with a possible D match to TRBD2 (7 bases). CDR1 SQVTM and CDR2 ANQGSEA come from the germline V gene. The CDR3 extends over 14 amino acids. The germline V and J ends were trimmed by 2 bases and 1 base, with 9 bases remaining between them. CDR3 nucleotides: TGCAGCGTTGAAAGGGGGGGATCCTACAATGAGCAGTTCTTC. Translation gives CSVERGGSYNEQFF.

This rearrangement joins TRBV12-5 to TRBJ1-1, with 7 bases aligning to TRBD1. This CDR3 has 17 residues. CDR1 and CDR2 from the germline V gene are LGHNT and FRNRAP. V shed 4 bases and J 6 bases; nucleotides not matched to a gene: 17. CDR3: CASGSTTGWRVDAEAFF. DNA for the CDR3: TGTGCTAGTGGTTCGACGACAGGGTGGCGAGTTGACGCTGAAGCTTTCTTT.

V and J are TRBV5-1 and TRBJ1-2; no definite D call. Trimming stripped 7 bases from V and 0 bases from J, with 13 bases between. This CDR3 comprises 14 residues. Germline values: CDR1 SGHRS, CDR2 YFSETQ. CDR3 residues: CASPEGPPNYGYTF. CDR3 nucleotides: TGCGCCAGCCCCGAGGGCCCGCCTAACTATGGCTACACCTTC.

V gene TRBV6-5 combines with J gene TRBJ2-1; 7 bases agree with TRBD2. With V trimmed by 4 bases and J by 5 bases, 8 bases remained unmatched. The CDR3 runs 15 residues. Germline V gives CDR1 MNHEY, CDR2 SVGAGI. DNA of the CDR3: TGTGCCAGCAGTTCTAGCGGACGCAACGACAATGAGCAGTTCTTC. It encodes CASSSSGRNDNEQFF.

This chain joins TRBV19 and TRBJ1-1; 8 bases are shared with TRBD1. The J segment lost 1 base and the V segment lost 5 bases, leaving 6 bases of the junction unmatched. This CDR3 contains 15 residues. Germline values: CDR1 LNHDA, CDR2 SQIVND (reference sequence). This chain's CDR3 is CASSVQGARNTEAFF. CDR3 sequence (DNA): TGTGCCAGTAGTGTCCAGGGGGCAAGGAACACTGAAGCTTTCTTT.

V is TRBV6-5 and J is TRBJ1-6, with 10 nucleotides matching TRBD1. Losses at the gene ends were 6 bases for V and 7 bases for J; bases not matched to a gene: 6. The germline V gene encodes CDR1 MNHEY and CDR2 SVGAGI. This CDR3 has 15 residues. The CDR3 is CASRLRQGANSPLHF. As DNA, the CDR3 is TGTGCCAGCAGACTAAGACAGGGGGCCAATTCACCCCTCCACTTT.

The chain is built from TRBV2 and TRBJ1-2; 9 bases fit TRBD1. The V segment lost 1 base and the J segment 8 bases; nucleotides outside the gene matches: 2. The CDR3 has 13 amino acids. Germline loops: CDR1 SNHLY, CDR2 FYNNEI. The CDR3 bases are TGTGCCAGCAGTGAAGGGACAGGGGTGGGCTACACCTTC. It translates to CASSEGTGVGYTF.

The V gene is TRBV4-1, the J gene TRBJ2-3, with 10 nucleotides matching TRBD2. Germline V gene data show CDR1 as MGHRA and CDR2 as YSYEKL. Losses at the gene ends were 1 base for V and 2 bases for J; bases not matched to a gene: 6. This CDR3 is 17 amino acids long. The CDR3 sequence: CASSQVSGGKYTDTQYF. For the CDR3, the DNA is TGCGCCAGCAGCCAAGTTAGCGGGGGGAAATACACAGATACGCAGTATTTT.

The genes are TRBV7-2 and TRBJ2-7; 9 nucleotides match TRBD2. Trimming at V came to 3 bases and at J to 3 bases, leaving 9 bases not matched to a gene. Germline CDR1 reads SGHTA; CDR2 reads FQGNSA. This CDR3 spans 16 amino acids. CDR3 protein: CASSFGYGRGGYEQYF. CDR3 DNA: TGTGCCAGCAGCTTCGGATATGGGCGGGGGGGCTACGAGCAGTACTTC.